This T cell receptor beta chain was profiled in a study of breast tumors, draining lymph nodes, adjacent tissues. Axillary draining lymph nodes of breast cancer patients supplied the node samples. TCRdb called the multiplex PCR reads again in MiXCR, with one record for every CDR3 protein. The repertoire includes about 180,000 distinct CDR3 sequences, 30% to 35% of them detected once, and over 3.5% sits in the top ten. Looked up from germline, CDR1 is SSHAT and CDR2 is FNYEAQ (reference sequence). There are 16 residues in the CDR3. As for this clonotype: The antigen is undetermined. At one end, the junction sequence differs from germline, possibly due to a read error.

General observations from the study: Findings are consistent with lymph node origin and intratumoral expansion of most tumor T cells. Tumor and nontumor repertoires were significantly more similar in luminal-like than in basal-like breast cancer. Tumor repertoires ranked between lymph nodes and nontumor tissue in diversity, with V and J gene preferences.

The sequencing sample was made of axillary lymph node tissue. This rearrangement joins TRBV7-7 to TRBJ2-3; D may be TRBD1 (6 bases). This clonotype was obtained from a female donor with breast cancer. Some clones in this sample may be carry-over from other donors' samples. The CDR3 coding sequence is TGTGCTAGCAGCTCTACCGGGACAAAGAAAGCAGATACGCAGTATTTT. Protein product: CASSSTGTKKADTQYF.